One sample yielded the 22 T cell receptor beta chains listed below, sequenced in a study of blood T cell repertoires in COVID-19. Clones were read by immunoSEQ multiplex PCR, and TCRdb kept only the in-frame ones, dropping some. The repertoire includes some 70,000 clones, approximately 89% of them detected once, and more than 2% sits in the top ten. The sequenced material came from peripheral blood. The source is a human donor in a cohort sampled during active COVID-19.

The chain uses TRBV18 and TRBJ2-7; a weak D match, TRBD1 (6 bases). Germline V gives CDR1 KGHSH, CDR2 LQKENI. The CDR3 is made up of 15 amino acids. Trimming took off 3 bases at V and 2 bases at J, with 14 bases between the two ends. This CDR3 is CASSPAPGQTYEQYF. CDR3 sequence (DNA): TGTGCCAGCTCACCCGCACCGGGACAAACCTACGAGCAGTACTTC.

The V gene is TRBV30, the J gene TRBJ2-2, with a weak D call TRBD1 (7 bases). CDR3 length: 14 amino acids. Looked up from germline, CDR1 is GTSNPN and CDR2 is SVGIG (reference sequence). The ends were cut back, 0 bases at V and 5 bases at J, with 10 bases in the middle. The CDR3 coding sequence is TGTGCCTGGAGTGTACAGGGGAGGACCGGGGAGCTGTTTTTT. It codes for CAWSVQGRTGELFF.

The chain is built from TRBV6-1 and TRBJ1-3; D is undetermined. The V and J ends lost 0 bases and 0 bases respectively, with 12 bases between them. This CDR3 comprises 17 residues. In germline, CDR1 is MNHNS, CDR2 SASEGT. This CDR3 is CASSEALQVNSGNTIYF. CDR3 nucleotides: TGTGCCAGCAGTGAAGCGCTCCAGGTAAACTCTGGAAACACCATATATTTT.

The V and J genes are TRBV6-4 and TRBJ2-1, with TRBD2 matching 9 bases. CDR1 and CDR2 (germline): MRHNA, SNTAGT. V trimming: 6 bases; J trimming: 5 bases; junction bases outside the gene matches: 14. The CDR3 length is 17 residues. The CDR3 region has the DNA TGTGCCAGCAGAGAGCACGGAGTAGCGGGAGTTAACAATGAGCAGTTCTTC. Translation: CASREHGVAGVNNEQFF.

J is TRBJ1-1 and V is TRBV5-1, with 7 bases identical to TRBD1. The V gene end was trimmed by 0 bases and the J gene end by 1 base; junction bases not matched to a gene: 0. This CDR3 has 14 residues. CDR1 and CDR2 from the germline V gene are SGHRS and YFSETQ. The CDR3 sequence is CASSLGTGNTEAFF. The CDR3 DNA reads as TGCGCCAGCAGCTTGGGGACAGGGAACACTGAAGCTTTCTTT.

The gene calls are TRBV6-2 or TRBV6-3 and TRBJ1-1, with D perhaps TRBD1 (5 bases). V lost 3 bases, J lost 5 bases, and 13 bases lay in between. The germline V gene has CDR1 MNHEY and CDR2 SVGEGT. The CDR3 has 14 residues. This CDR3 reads CASSYGAGWTEAFF. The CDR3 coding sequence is TGTGCCAGCAGTTATGGAGCAGGGTGGACTGAAGCTTTCTTT.

CDR3 loop: CASSLALGETYEQYF. In DNA, the CDR3 is TGCGCCAGCAGCTTGGCCCTCGGGGAAACCTACGAGCAGTACTTC. The chain employs TRBV5-1 and TRBJ2-7, with D tentatively TRBD2 (5 bases). V was trimmed by 0 bases and J by 2 bases, leaving 12 bases between them. The germline CDR1 and CDR2 sequences are SGHRS and YFSETQ. This CDR3 contains 15 residues.

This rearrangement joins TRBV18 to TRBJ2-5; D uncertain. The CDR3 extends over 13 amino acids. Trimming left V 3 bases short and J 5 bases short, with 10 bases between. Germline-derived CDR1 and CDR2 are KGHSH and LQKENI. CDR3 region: CASSPIALETQYF. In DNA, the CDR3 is TGTGCCAGCTCACCGATAGCTTTGGAGACCCAGTACTTC.

This CDR3 reads CAWTRGPTEAFF. For the CDR3, the DNA is TGTGCCTGGACCAGGGGGCCCACTGAAGCTTTCTTT. V usage is TRBV30 and J usage is TRBJ1-1; 8 bases map to TRBD1. The V gene end was trimmed by 4 bases and the J gene end by 4 bases; junction bases not matched to a gene: 2. The CDR3 is 12 amino acids. Germline CDR1 is GTSNPN and CDR2 is SVGIG (reference sequence).

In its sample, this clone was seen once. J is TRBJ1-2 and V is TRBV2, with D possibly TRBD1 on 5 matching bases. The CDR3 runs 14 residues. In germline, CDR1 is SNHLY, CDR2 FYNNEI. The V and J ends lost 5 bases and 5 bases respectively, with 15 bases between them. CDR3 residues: CASSLQGGGYGYTF. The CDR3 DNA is TGTGCCAGCAGTCTGCAGGGAGGAGGGTATGGCTACACCTTC.

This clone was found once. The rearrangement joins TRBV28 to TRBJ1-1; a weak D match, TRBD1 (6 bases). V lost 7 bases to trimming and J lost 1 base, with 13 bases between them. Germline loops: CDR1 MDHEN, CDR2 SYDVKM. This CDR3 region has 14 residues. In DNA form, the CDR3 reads TGTGCCAGCATCGGAGGGGGGGCGAACACTGAAGCTTTCTTT. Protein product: CASIGGGANTEAFF.

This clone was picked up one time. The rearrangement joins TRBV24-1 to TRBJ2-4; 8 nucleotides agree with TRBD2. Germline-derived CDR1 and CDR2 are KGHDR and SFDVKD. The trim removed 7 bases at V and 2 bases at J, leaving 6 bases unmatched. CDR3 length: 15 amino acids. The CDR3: CATSPGLGTKNIQYF. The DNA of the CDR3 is TGTGCCACCAGCCCGGGACTAGGAACCAAAAACATTCAGTACTTC.

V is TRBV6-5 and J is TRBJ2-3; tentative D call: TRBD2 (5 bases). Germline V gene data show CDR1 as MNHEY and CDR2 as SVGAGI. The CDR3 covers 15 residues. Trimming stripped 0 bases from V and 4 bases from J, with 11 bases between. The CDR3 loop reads CASSYSRAVADTQYF. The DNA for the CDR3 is TGTGCCAGCAGTTACTCGAGGGCAGTAGCAGATACGCAGTATTTT.

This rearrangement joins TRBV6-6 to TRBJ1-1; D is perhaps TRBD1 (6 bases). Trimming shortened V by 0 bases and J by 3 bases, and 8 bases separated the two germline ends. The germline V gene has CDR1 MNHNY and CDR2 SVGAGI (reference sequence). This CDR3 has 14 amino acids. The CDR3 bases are TGTGCCAGCAGTTACTCATCAGGGGACACTGAAGCTTTCTTT. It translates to CASSYSSGDTEAFF.

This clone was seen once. CDR3 coding DNA: TGTGCCAGCAGTTATACAGGGGCCGTCACCGGGGAGCTGTTTTTT. The encoded protein is CASSYTGAVTGELFF. This sequence joins TRBV28 and TRBJ2-2; 7 bases align to TRBD1. V lost 4 bases, J lost 4 bases, and 6 bases stayed unmatched. The CDR3 covers 15 residues. Germline V gives CDR1 MDHEN, CDR2 SYDVKM.

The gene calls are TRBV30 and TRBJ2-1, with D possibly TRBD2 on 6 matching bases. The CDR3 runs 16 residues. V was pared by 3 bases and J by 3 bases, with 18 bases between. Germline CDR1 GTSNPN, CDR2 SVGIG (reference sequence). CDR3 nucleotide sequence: TGTGCCTGGAGGGCGACTAGTCCCCTACGCTACAATGAGCAGTTCTTC. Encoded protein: CAWRATSPLRYNEQFF.

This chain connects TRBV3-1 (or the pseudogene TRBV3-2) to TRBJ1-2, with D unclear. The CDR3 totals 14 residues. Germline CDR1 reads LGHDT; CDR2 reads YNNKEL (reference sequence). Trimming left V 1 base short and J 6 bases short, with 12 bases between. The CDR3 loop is CASSQGGLIDGYTF. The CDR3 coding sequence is TGTGCCAGCAGCCAAGGTGGGCTGATCGATGGCTACACCTTC.

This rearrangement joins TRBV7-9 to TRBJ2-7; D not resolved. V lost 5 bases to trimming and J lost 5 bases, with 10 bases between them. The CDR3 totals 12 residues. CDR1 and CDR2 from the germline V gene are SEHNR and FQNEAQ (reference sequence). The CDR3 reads CASSPEADEQYF. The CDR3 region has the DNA TGTGCCAGCAGCCCCGAGGCGGACGAGCAGTACTTC. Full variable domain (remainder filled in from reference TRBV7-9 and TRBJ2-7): DTGVSQNPRHKITKRGQNVTFRCDPISEHNRLYWYRQTLGQGPEFLTYFQNEAQLEKSRLLSDRFSAERPKGSFSTLEIQRTEQGDSAMYLCASSPEADEQYFGPGTRLTVT.

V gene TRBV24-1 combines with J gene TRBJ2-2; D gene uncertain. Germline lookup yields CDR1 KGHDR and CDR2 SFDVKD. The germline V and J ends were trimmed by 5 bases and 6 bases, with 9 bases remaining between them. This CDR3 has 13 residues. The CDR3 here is CATSASFAGELFF. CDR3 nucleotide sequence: TGTGCCACCAGTGCCTCCTTTGCCGGGGAGCTGTTTTTT.

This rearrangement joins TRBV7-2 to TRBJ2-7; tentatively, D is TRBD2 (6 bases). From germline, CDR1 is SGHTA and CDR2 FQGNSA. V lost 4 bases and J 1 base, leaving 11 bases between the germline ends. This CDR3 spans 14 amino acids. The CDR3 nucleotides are TGTGCCAGCAGCTCAAGGCGGGGTTCCTACGAGCAGTACTTC. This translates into CASSSRRGSYEQYF.

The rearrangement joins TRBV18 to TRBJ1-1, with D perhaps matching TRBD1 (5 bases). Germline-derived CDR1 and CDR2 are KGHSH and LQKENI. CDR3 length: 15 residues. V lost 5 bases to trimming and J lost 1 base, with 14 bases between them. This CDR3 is CASSEQTRGNTEAFF. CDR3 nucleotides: TGTGCCAGCTCAGAGCAAACAAGGGGGAACACTGAAGCTTTCTTT.

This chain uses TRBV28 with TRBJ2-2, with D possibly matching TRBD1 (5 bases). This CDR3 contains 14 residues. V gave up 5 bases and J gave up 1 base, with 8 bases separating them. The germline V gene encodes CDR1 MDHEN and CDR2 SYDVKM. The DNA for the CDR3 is TGTGCCAGCAGTCTTGGACAGAACACCGGGGAGCTGTTTTTT. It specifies CASSLGQNTGELFF.